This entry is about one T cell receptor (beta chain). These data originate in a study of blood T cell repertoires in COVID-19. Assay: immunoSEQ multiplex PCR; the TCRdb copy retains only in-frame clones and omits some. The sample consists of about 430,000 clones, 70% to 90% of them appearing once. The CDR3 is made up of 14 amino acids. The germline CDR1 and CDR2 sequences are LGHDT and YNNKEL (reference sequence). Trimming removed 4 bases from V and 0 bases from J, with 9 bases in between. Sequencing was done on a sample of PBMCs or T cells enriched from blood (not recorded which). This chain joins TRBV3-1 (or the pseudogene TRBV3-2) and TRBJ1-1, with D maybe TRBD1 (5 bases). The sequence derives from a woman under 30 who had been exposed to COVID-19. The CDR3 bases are TGTGCCAGCAGCCGGAGGGACTTGAACACTGAAGCTTTCTTT. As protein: CASSRRDLNTEAFF.